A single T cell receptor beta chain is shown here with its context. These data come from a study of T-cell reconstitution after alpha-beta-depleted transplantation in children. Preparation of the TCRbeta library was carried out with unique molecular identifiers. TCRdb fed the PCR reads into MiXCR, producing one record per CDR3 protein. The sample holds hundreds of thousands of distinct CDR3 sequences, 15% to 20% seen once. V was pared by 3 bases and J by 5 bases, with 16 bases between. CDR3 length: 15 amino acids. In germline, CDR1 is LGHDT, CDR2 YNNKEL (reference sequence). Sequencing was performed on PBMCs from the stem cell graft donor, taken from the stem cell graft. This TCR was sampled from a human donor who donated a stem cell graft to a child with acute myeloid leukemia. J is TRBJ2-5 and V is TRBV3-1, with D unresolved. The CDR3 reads CASSQFIGSGETQYF. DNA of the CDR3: TGTGCCAGCAGCCAGTTTATCGGGTCTGGTGAGACCCAGTACTTC.